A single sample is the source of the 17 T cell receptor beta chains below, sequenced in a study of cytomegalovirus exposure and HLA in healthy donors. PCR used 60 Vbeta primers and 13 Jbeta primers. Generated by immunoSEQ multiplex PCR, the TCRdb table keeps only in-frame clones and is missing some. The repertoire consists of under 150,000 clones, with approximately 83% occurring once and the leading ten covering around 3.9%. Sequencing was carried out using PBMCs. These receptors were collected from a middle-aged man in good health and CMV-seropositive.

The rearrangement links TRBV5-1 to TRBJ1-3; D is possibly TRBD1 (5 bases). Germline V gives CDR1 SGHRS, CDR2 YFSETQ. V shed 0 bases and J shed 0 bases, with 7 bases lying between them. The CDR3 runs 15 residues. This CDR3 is CASSLAGNSGNTIYF. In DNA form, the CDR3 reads TGCGCCAGCAGCTTGGCAGGGAACTCTGGAAACACCATATATTTT.

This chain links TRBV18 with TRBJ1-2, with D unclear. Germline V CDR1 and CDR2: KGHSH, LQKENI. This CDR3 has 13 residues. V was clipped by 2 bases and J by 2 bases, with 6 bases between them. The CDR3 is CASSPGGNYGYTF. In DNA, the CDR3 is TGTGCCAGCTCACCAGGAGGGAACTATGGCTACACCTTC.

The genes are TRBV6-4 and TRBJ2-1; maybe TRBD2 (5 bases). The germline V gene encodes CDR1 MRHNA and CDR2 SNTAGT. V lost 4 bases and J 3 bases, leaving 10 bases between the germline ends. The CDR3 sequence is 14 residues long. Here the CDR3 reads CASSVDSDYNEQFF. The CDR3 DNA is TGTGCCAGCAGTGTGGACTCAGACTACAATGAGCAGTTCTTC.

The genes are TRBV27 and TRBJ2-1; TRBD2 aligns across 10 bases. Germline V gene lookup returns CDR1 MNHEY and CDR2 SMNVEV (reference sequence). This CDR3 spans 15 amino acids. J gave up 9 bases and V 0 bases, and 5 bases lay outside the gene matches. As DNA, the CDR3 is TGTGCCAGCAGTTTATCCAGCGGGGGGGCGAGTGAGCAGTTCTTC. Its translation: CASSLSSGGASEQFF.

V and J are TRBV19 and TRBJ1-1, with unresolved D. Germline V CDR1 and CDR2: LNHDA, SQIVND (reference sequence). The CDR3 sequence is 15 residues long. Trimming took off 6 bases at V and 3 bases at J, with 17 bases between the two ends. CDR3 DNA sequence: TGTGCCAGTAGGGCTGTATTTGGCCGCCACACTGAAGCTTTCTTT. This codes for CASRAVFGRHTEAFF.

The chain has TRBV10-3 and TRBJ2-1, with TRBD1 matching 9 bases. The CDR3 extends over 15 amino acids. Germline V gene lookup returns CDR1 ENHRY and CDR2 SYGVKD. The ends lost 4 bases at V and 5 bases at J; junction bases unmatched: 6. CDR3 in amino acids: CAISVRDRENNEQFF. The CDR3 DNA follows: TGTGCCATCAGTGTACGGGACAGGGAGAACAATGAGCAGTTCTTC.

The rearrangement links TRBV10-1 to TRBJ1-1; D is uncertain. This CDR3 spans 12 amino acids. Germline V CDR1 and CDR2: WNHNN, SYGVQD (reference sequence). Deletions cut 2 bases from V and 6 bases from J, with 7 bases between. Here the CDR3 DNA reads TGCGCCAGCAGTGAGGCGGGATCTGAAGCTTTCTTT. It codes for CASSEAGSEAFF.

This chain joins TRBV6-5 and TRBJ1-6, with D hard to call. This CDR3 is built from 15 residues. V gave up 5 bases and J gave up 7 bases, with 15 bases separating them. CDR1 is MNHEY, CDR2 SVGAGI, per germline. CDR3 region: CASSRWETTNSPLHF. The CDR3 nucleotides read TGTGCCAGCAGTAGGTGGGAGACCACGAATTCACCCCTCCACTTT.

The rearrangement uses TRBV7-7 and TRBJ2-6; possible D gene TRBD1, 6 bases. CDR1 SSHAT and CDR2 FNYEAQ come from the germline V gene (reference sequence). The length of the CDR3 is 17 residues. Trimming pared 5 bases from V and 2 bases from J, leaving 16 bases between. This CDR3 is CASSPGHRRAGANVLTF. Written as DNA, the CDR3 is TGTGCCAGCAGCCCGGGACATCGAAGGGCTGGGGCCAACGTCCTGACTTTC.

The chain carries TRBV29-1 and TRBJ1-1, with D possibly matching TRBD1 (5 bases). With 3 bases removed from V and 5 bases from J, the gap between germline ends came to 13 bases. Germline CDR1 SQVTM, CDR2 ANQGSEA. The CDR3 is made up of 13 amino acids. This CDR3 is CSVDREERTEAFF. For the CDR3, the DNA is TGCAGCGTTGACAGGGAAGAAAGGACTGAAGCTTTCTTT.

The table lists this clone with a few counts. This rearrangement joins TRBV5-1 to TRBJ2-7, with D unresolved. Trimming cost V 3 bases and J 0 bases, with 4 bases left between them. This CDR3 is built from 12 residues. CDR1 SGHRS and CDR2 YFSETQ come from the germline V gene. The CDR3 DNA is TGCGCCAGCAGCTCGTTCTCCTACGAGCAGTACTTC. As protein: CASSSFSYEQYF.

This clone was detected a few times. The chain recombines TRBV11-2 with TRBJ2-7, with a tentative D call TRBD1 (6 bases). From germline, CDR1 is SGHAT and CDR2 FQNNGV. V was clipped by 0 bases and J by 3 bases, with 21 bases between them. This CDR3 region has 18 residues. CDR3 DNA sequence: TGTGCCAGCAGCTTAGATCGAAGGACAGCGGCGATAAACTACGAGCAGTACTTC. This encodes CASSLDRRTAAINYEQYF.

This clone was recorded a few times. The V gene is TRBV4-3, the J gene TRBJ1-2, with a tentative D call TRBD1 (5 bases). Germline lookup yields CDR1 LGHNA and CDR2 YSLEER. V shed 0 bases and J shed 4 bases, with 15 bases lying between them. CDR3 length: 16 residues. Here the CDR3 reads CASSQDVQSQAYGYTF. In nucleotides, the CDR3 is TGCGCCAGCAGCCAAGATGTACAATCACAGGCCTATGGCTACACCTTC.

The CDR3 spells CASSSTGIAGYTF. CDR3 DNA: TGTGCCAGCAGCTCCACAGGGATCGCTGGCTACACCTTC. The rearrangement uses TRBV11-2 and TRBJ1-2; TRBD1 is a possible D gene (6 bases). Germline assignment: CDR1 SGHAT and CDR2 FQNNGV. Trimming stripped 4 bases from V and 7 bases from J, with 13 bases between. This CDR3 is 13 amino acids long.

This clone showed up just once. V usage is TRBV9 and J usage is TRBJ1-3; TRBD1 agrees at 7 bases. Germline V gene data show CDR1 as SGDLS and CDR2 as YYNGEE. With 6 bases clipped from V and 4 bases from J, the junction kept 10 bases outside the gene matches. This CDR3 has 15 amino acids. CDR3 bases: TGTGCCAGCACCCCTTGGGACAGTTCCGGAAACACCATATATTTT. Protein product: CASTPWDSSGNTIYF.

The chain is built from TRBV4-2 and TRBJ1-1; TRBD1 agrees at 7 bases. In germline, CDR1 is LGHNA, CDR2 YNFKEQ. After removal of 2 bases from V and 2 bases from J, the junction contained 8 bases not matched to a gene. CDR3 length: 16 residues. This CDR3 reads CASSQWRDRANTEAFF. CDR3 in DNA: TGTGCCAGCAGCCAATGGCGCGACAGGGCCAACACTGAAGCTTTCTTT.

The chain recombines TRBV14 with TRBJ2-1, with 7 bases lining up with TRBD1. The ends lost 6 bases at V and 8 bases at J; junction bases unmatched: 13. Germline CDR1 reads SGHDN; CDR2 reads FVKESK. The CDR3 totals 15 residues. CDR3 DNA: TGTGCCAGCAGTCAGTTAGAGGGGGCCTTGGATGAGCAGTTCTTC. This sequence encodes CASSQLEGALDEQFF.